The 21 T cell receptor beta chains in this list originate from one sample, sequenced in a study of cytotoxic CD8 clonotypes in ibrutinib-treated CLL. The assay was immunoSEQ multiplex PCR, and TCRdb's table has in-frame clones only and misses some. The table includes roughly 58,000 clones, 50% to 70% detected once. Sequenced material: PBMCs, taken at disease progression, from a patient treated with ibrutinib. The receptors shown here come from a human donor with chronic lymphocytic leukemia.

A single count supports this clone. The CDR3 region has the DNA TGTGCCAGCAGTTTACTGGGTTCCGCTTACAATGAGCAGTTCTTC. It encodes CASSLLGSAYNEQFF. The chain recombines TRBV28 with TRBJ2-1; D gene ambiguous. This CDR3 comprises 15 residues. Trimming stripped 2 bases from V and 4 bases from J, with 12 bases between. Germline CDR1 MDHEN, CDR2 SYDVKM.

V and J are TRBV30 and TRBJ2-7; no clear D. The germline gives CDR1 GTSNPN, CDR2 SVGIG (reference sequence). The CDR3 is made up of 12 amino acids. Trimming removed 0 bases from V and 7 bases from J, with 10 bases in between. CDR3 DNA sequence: TGTGCCTGGAGTGTTACAGTTCGGGAGCAGTACTTC. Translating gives CAWSVTVREQYF.

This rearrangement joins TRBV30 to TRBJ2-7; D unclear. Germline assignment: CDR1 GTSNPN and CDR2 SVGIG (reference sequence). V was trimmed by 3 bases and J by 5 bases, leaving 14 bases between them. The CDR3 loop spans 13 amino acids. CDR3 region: CAWSLGRTHEQYF. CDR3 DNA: TGTGCCTGGAGCTTGGGCAGGACCCACGAGCAGTACTTC.

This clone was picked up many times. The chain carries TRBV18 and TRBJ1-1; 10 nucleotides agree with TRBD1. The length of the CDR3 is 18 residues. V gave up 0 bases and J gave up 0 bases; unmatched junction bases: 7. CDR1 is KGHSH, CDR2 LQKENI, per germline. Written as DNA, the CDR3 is TGTGCCAGCTCACCACCGATGGGGACAGGGGCCCTGAACACTGAAGCTTTCTTT. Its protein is CASSPPMGTGALNTEAFF.

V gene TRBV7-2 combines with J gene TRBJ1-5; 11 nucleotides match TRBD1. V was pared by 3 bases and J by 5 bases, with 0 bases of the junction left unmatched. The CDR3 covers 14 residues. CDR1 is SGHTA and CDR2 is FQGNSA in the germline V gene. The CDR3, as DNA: TGTGCCAGCAGCTTGGGACAGGGGGATCAGCCCCAGCATTTT. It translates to CASSLGQGDQPQHF.

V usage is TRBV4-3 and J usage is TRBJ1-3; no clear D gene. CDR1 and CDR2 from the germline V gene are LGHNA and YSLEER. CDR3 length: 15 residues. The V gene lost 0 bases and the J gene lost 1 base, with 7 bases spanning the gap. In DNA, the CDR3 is TGCGCCAGCAGCCAAGACCGAGGTTCTGGAAACACCATATATTTT. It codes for CASSQDRGSGNTIYF.

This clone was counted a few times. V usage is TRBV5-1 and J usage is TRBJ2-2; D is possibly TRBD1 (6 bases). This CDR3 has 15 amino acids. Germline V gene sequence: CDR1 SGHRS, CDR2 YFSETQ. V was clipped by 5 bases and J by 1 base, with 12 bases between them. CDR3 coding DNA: TGCGCCAGCAGTCTGAAACAGGGGAACACCGGGGAGCTGTTTTTT. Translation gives CASSLKQGNTGELFF.

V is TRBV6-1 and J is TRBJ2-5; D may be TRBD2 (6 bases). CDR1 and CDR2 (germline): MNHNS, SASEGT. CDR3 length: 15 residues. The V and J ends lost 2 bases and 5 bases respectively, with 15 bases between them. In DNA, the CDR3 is TGTGCCAGCAGTGAAAACGGGGGAGGAGGGGAGACCCAGTACTTC. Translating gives CASSENGGGGETQYF.

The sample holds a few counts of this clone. This chain's CDR3 is CASSLGTVAYEQYF. CDR3 DNA: TGTGCCAGCAGTCTCGGGACTGTAGCCTACGAGCAGTACTTC. V gene TRBV7-2 combines with J gene TRBJ2-7; a possible D gene is TRBD2 (6 bases). V lost 6 bases, J lost 2 bases, and 14 bases lay in between. This CDR3 region has 14 residues. Germline lookup yields CDR1 SGHTA and CDR2 FQGNSA.

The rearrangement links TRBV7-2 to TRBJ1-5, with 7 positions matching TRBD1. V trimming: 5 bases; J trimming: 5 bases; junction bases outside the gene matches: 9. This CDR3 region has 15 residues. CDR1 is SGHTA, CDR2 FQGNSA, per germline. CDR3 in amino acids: CASSPRGRGDQPQHF. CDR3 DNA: TGTGCCAGCAGCCCTAGGGGCAGGGGGGATCAGCCCCAGCATTTT.

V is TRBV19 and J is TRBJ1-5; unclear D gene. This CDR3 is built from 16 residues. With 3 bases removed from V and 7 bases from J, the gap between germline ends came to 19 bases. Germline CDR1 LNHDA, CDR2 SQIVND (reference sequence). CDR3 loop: CASSIQPTGRVQPQHF. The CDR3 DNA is TGTGCCAGTAGTATTCAGCCCACGGGGAGAGTGCAGCCCCAGCATTTT. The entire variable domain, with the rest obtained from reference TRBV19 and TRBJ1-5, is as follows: DGGITQSPKYLFRKEGQNVTLSCEQNLNHDAMYWYRQDPGQGLRLIYYSQIVNDFQKGDIAEGYSVSREKKESFPLTVTSAQKNPTAFYLCASSIQPTGRVQPQHFGDGTRLSIL.

CDR3 amino acids: CAWSNGPGNTIYF. Here the CDR3 DNA reads TGTGCCTGGAGTAATGGCCCCGGAAACACCATATATTTT. This chain connects TRBV30 to TRBJ1-3; D gene uncertain. In germline, CDR1 is GTSNPN, CDR2 SVGIG (reference sequence). The length of the CDR3 is 13 residues. Trimming stripped 2 bases from V and 4 bases from J, with 9 bases between. Together with reference TRBV30 and TRBJ1-3, the CDR3 gives the full variable domain: SQTIHQWPATLVQPVGSPLSLECTVEGTSNPNLYWYRQAAGRGLQLLFYSVGIGQISSEVPQNLSASRPQDRQFILSSKKLLLSDSGFYLCAWSNGPGNTIYFGEGSWLTVV.

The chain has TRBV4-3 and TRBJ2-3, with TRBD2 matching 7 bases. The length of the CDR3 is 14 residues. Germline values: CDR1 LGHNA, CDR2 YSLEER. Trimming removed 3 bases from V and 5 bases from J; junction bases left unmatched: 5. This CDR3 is CASSHREVQDTQYF. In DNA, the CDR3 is TGCGCCAGCAGCCACCGGGAGGTTCAAGATACGCAGTATTTT.

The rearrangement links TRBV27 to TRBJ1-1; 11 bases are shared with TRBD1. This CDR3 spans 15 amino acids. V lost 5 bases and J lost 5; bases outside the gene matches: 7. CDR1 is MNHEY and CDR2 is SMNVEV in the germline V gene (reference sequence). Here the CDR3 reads CASSNFRDRGTEAFF. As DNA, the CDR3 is TGTGCCAGCAGTAACTTTCGGGACAGGGGGACTGAAGCTTTCTTT.

The CDR3 region has the DNA TGTGCCAGCAGCCCGCCGGGGGCGGAAGGAAACACCATATATTTT. Translated, it gives CASSPPGAEGNTIYF. This chain joins TRBV9 and TRBJ1-3; possible D gene TRBD1, 6 bases. Germline assignment: CDR1 SGDLS and CDR2 YYNGEE. V lost 4 bases to trimming and J lost 4 bases, with 15 bases between them. The CDR3 has 15 residues.

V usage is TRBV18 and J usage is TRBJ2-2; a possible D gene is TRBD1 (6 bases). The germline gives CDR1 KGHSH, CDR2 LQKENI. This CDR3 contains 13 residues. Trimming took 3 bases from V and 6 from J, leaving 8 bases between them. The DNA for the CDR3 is TGTGCCAGCTCACCTCAGGGGCCCGGGGAGCTGTTTTTT. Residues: CASSPQGPGELFF.

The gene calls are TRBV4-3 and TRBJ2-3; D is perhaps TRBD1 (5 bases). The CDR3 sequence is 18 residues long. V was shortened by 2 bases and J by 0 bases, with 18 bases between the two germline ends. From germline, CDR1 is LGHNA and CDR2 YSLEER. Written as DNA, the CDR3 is TGCGCCAGCAGCCAACTAGGACAAAGCCTGACTAGCACAGATACGCAGTATTTT. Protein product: CASSQLGQSLTSTDTQYF.

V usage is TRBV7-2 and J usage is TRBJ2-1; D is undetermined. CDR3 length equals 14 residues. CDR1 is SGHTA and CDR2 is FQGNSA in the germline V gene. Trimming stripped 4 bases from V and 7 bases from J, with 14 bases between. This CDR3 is CASSSLPGLNEQFF. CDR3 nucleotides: TGTGCCAGCAGCTCTTTGCCCGGATTGAATGAGCAGTTCTTC. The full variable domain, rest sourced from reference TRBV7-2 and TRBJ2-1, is GAGVSQSPSNKVTEKGKDVELRCDPISGHTALYWYRQSLGQGLEFLIYFQGNSAPDKSGLPSDRFSAERTGGSVSTLTIQRTQQEDSAVYLCASSSLPGLNEQFFGPGTRLTVL.

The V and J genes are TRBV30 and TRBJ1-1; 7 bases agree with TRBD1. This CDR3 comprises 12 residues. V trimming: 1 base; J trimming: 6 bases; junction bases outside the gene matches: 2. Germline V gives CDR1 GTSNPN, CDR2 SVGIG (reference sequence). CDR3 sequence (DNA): TGTGCCTGGAGTGCAGGGGGTCCTGAAGCTTTCTTT. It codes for CAWSAGGPEAFF.

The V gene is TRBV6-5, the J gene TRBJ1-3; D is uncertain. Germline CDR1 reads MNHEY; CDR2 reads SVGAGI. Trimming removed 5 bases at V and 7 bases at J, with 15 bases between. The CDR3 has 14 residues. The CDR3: CASSRRRSENTIYF. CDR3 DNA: TGTGCCAGCAGTCGCCGAAGATCCGAGAACACCATATATTTT.

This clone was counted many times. The chain's CDR3 is CASSSPGGNEANSPLHF. As DNA, the CDR3 is TGTGCCAGCAGTTCCCCCGGGGGGAATGAAGCAAATTCACCCCTCCACTTT. This sequence joins TRBV28 and TRBJ1-6, with D possibly TRBD1 on 5 matching bases. V dropped 4 bases and J dropped 7 bases, with 20 bases sitting between them. The germline V gene encodes CDR1 MDHEN and CDR2 SYDVKM. There are 17 residues in the CDR3.